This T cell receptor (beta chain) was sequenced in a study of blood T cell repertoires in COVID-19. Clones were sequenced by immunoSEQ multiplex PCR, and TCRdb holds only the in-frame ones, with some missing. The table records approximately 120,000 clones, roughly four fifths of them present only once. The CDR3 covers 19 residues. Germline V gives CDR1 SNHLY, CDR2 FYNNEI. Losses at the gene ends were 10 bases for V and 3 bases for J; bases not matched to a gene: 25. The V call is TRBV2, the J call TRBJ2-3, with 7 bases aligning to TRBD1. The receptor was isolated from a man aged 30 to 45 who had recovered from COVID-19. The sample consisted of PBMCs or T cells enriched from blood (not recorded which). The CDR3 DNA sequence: TGTGCCACAACCCCCGGCCCCCCACACTGGGACAGATGGACAGATACGCAGTATTTT. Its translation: CATTPGPPHWDRWTDTQYF.